This T cell receptor (beta chain) was sequenced in a study of control samples from healthy donors and cancer patients. Only in-frame clones appear in the TCRdb table, and some are missing; sequencing was by immunoSEQ multiplex PCR. This table has 45,000 to 60,000 clones, about 80% appearing once. This CDR3 region has 15 residues. Per germline, CDR1 SGHAT and CDR2 FQNNGV. V was clipped by 0 bases and J by 5 bases, with 13 bases between them. The sequence came from a man between 65 and 85 years old in good health. V is TRBV11-2 and J is TRBJ1-2; no clear D gene. Sequencing input: blood. The CDR3 DNA reads TGTGCCAGCAGCTTAGATCGGCAGGTTTTATATGGCTACACCTTC. Translated, it gives CASSLDRQVLYGYTF.